This is a list of T cell receptor beta chains from one sample in a study of shared clonotypes between healthy human individuals. TCRdb keeps only in-frame clones here, not all; method: immunoSEQ multiplex PCR. The sample yields roughly 2.6 million clones, roughly nine tenths seen once. The specimen was naive CD4+ T cells sorted from blood. The source is a man between 18 and 35 years old in good health. Both conserved end residues are part of each CDR3. The order of the fields is CDR3 protein, CDR3 DNA, CDR3 length, V gene, clone size, D gene, J gene. A D gene is named only where the DNA matches it firmly. Not all rows give a size; the values are once, few, many and, for expanded clones, a class.

cdr3_aa: CASSLLTGDHSPLHF; cdr3_nt: TGTGCCAGCAGCTTGCTAACAGGGGACCATTCACCCCTCCACTTT; cdr3_length: 15; v_call: TRBV5-6; clone_size: .; d_call: TRBD1; j_call: TRBJ1-6
cdr3_aa: CASSYSGQGYETQYF; cdr3_nt: TGTGCCAGCAGTTACTCGGGACAGGGTTACGAGACCCAGTACTTC; cdr3_length: 15; v_call: TRBV6-5; clone_size: .; d_call: TRBD1; j_call: TRBJ2-5
cdr3_aa: CASSPHGTSIGYLYEQYF; cdr3_nt: TGTGCCAGTAGTCCTCACGGGACATCGATTGGCTATCTTTACGAGCAGTACTTC; cdr3_length: 18; v_call: TRBV19; clone_size: .; d_call: .; j_call: TRBJ2-7
cdr3_aa: CASNLQGAGYGYTF; cdr3_nt: TGTGCCAGCAACCTACAGGGGGCTGGCTATGGCTACACCTTC; cdr3_length: 14; v_call: TRBV6-1; clone_size: .; d_call: TRBD1; j_call: TRBJ1-2
cdr3_aa: CASTGLAANDEQFF; cdr3_nt: TGTGCCAGCACGGGACTAGCAGCAAACGATGAGCAGTTCTTC; cdr3_length: 14; v_call: TRBV2; clone_size: once; d_call: TRBD2; j_call: TRBJ2-1
cdr3_aa: CATRINTDTQYF; cdr3_nt: TGTGCCACACGAATCAACACAGATACGCAGTATTTT; cdr3_length: 12; v_call: TRBV19; clone_size: .; d_call: .; j_call: TRBJ2-3
cdr3_aa: CAWSFTPGPSGYTF; cdr3_nt: TGTGCCTGGAGTTTCACCCCGGGCCCTTCTGGCTACACCTTC; cdr3_length: 14; v_call: TRBV30; clone_size: .; d_call: .; j_call: TRBJ1-2
cdr3_aa: CASSQVGTGDTEAFF; cdr3_nt: TGCGCCAGCAGCCAAGTGGGGACAGGGGACACTGAAGCTTTCTTT; cdr3_length: 15; v_call: TRBV4-1; clone_size: .; d_call: TRBD1; j_call: TRBJ1-1
cdr3_aa: CASRSLRWQYF; cdr3_nt: TGTGCCAGCAGGTCACTCAGATGGCAGTACTTC; cdr3_length: 11; v_call: TRBV7-2; clone_size: .; d_call: .; j_call: TRBJ2-7
cdr3_aa: CASRQTSGFTDTQYF; cdr3_nt: TGTGCCAGTAGGCAGACTAGCGGCTTCACAGATACGCAGTATTTT; cdr3_length: 15; v_call: TRBV19; clone_size: .; d_call: TRBD2; j_call: TRBJ2-3
cdr3_aa: CASSAQVGNQPQHF; cdr3_nt: TGTGCCTCCTCCGCACAGGTGGGCAATCAGCCCCAGCATTTT; cdr3_length: 14; v_call: TRBV2; clone_size: .; d_call: .; j_call: TRBJ1-5
cdr3_aa: CASRGQGADNYGYTF; cdr3_nt: TGTGCCAGCAGGGGACAGGGGGCGGATAACTATGGCTACACCTTC; cdr3_length: 15; v_call: TRBV2; clone_size: .; d_call: TRBD1; j_call: TRBJ1-2
cdr3_aa: CASSLYWRNTEAFF; cdr3_nt: TGTGCCAGCAGCTTGTATTGGAGGAACACTGAAGCTTTCTTT; cdr3_length: 14; v_call: TRBV13; clone_size: .; d_call: .; j_call: TRBJ1-1
cdr3_aa: CASSLDRASTGELFF; cdr3_nt: TGCGCCAGCAGCTTAGACAGGGCATCCACCGGGGAGCTGTTTTTT; cdr3_length: 15; v_call: TRBV5-1; clone_size: .; d_call: TRBD1; j_call: TRBJ2-2
cdr3_aa: CASSPLSPGEKLFF; cdr3_nt: TGTGCCAGCAGCCCCCTCTCTCCGGGGGAAAAACTGTTTTTT; cdr3_length: 14; v_call: TRBV6-5; clone_size: .; d_call: .; j_call: TRBJ1-4
cdr3_aa: CASREYQYNEQFF; cdr3_nt: TGTGCCAGTCGGGAATACCAATACAATGAGCAGTTCTTC; cdr3_length: 13; v_call: TRBV19; clone_size: once; d_call: .; j_call: TRBJ2-1
cdr3_aa: CASSQEYTNTGELFF; cdr3_nt: TGCGCCAGCAGCCAAGAGTACACGAACACCGGGGAGCTGTTTTTT; cdr3_length: 15; v_call: TRBV4-3; clone_size: .; d_call: .; j_call: TRBJ2-2
cdr3_aa: CASSARGDIQYF; cdr3_nt: TGTGCCAGCAGCGCCAGGGGAGACATTCAGTACTTC; cdr3_length: 12; v_call: TRBV9; clone_size: .; d_call: .; j_call: TRBJ2-4
cdr3_aa: CASSLRLNEQFF; cdr3_nt: TGTGCCAGCAGTTTAAGACTCAATGAGCAGTTCTTC; cdr3_length: 12; v_call: TRBV28; clone_size: .; d_call: .; j_call: TRBJ2-1
cdr3_aa: CASSLLRGEVDNEQFF; cdr3_nt: TGTGCCAGCAGTTTATTGCGGGGGGAAGTGGACAATGAGCAGTTCTTC; cdr3_length: 16; v_call: TRBV27; clone_size: .; d_call: TRBD2; j_call: TRBJ2-1
cdr3_aa: CASTVTQGSASYEQYF; cdr3_nt: TGTGCCAGCACCGTGACCCAGGGGTCTGCCTCCTACGAGCAGTACTTC; cdr3_length: 16; v_call: TRBV5-5; clone_size: .; d_call: .; j_call: TRBJ2-7
cdr3_aa: CASRNRDGSYEQYF; cdr3_nt: TGTGCCAGCAGGAACAGGGACGGGTCCTACGAGCAGTACTTC; cdr3_length: 14; v_call: TRBV19; clone_size: many; d_call: .; j_call: TRBJ2-7
cdr3_aa: CATAGTNAKNIQYF; cdr3_nt: TGTGCCACTGCCGGGACCAACGCCAAAAACATTCAGTACTTC; cdr3_length: 14; v_call: TRBV28; clone_size: .; d_call: .; j_call: TRBJ2-4
cdr3_aa: CASSYSRLAALYEQYF; cdr3_nt: TGTGCCAGCAGTTACAGCCGACTAGCCGCGCTCTACGAGCAGTACTTC; cdr3_length: 16; v_call: TRBV6-5; clone_size: .; d_call: TRBD2; j_call: TRBJ2-7
cdr3_aa: CASSLWDRVNTEAFF; cdr3_nt: TGTGCCAGCAGCCTATGGGACAGGGTGAACACTGAAGCTTTCTTT; cdr3_length: 15; v_call: TRBV5-6; clone_size: .; d_call: TRBD1; j_call: TRBJ1-1
cdr3_aa: CASSQEWNRAPQPQHF; cdr3_nt: TGCGCCAGCAGCCAAGAGTGGAACCGGGCCCCTCAGCCCCAGCATTTT; cdr3_length: 16; v_call: TRBV4-3; clone_size: .; d_call: .; j_call: TRBJ1-5
cdr3_aa: CTSSQDTYEAGNFQETQYF; cdr3_nt: TGCACCAGCAGCCAAGATACGTACGAGGCAGGGAACTTCCAAGAGACCCAGTACTTC; cdr3_length: 19; v_call: TRBV1; clone_size: .; d_call: .; j_call: TRBJ2-5
cdr3_aa: CASRGRGSTDTQYF; cdr3_nt: TGTGCCAGCAGGGGACGGGGAAGCACAGATACGCAGTATTTT; cdr3_length: 14; v_call: TRBV9; clone_size: .; d_call: .; j_call: TRBJ2-3
cdr3_aa: CASSLARGYNEQFF; cdr3_nt: TGCGCCAGCAGCTTGGCCAGGGGGTACAATGAGCAGTTCTTC; cdr3_length: 14; v_call: TRBV5-1; clone_size: .; d_call: TRBD1; j_call: TRBJ2-1
cdr3_aa: CASFPFGEGGGYTF; cdr3_nt: TGTGCCAGCTTCCCGTTCGGGGAAGGGGGTGGCTACACCTTC; cdr3_length: 14; v_call: TRBV6-1; clone_size: .; d_call: .; j_call: TRBJ1-2
cdr3_aa: CASSLETGGGETQYF; cdr3_nt: TGTGCCAGCAGCTTAGAAACAGGGGGCGGGGAGACCCAGTACTTC; cdr3_length: 15; v_call: TRBV7-2; clone_size: .; d_call: TRBD1; j_call: TRBJ2-5
cdr3_aa: CASSPAGTYEQYF; cdr3_nt: TGTGCCAGCAGTCCTGCTGGGACCTACGAGCAGTACTTC; cdr3_length: 13; v_call: TRBV7-2; clone_size: .; d_call: .; j_call: TRBJ2-7
cdr3_aa: CAISGMYTGELFF; cdr3_nt: TGTGCCATCAGTGGAATGTACACCGGGGAGCTGTTTTTT; cdr3_length: 13; v_call: TRBV10-3; clone_size: .; d_call: .; j_call: TRBJ2-2
cdr3_aa: CASSKAHSNQPQHF; cdr3_nt: TGTGCCAGCAGCAAAGCACATAGCAATCAGCCCCAGCATTTT; cdr3_length: 14; v_call: TRBV21-1; clone_size: few; d_call: .; j_call: TRBJ1-5
cdr3_aa: CASSQNPARGGRTDTQYF; cdr3_nt: TGTGCCAGCAGCCAAAATCCCGCTCGGGGCGGACGCACAGATACGCAGTATTTT; cdr3_length: 18; v_call: TRBV5-6; clone_size: .; d_call: .; j_call: TRBJ2-3
cdr3_aa: CATSRDRGAQETQYF; cdr3_nt: TGTGCCACCAGCAGAGATCGGGGGGCACAGGAGACCCAGTACTTC; cdr3_length: 15; v_call: TRBV15; clone_size: .; d_call: .; j_call: TRBJ2-5
cdr3_aa: CASSLSGTGSYEQYF; cdr3_nt: TGTGCCAGCAGCTTAAGCGGGACAGGGTCCTACGAGCAGTACTTC; cdr3_length: 15; v_call: TRBV7-2; clone_size: .; d_call: TRBD1; j_call: TRBJ2-7
cdr3_aa: CAISESPSYSSPLHF; cdr3_nt: TGTGCCATCAGTGAGTCCCCCTCGTACAGTTCACCCCTCCACTTT; cdr3_length: 15; v_call: TRBV10-3; clone_size: few; d_call: .; j_call: TRBJ1-6